A selection of T cell receptor beta chains follows, all from one sample in a study of T cell responses to AZD1222 COVID-19 vaccine. Here immunoSEQ multiplex PCR was the method, and the copy in TCRdb shows in-frame clones only, minus some. The top ten hold 6.9% of the sample, which has 150,000 to 200,000 clones, more than 80% seen once. The sample here was peripheral blood, taken on day 0 of AZD1222 vaccination. The receptors come from an adult in good health. CDR3s include the opening cysteine and the closing phenylalanine or tryptophan. Each record gives: V gene, J gene, clone size, D gene, CDR3 length, CDR3 protein, CDR3 DNA. The D gene is left open where the match is weak. Clone size is given for some rows only: seen once, a few or many times, or a class if the clone is expanded.

>TRBV2|TRBJ2-2|-|TRBD1|15
CASIPGQGATGELFF
TGTGCCAGCATCCCGGGACAGGGGGCCACCGGGGAGCTGTTTTTT
>TRBV13|TRBJ2-1|-|-|13
CASSSHIDNEQFF
TGTGCCAGCAGCAGTCACATAGACAATGAGCAGTTCTTC
>TRBV6-5|TRBJ1-2|-|TRBD1|15
CASSYGGQGYYGYTF
TGTGCCAGCAGTTACGGGGGACAGGGCTACTATGGCTACACCTTC
>TRBV24-1|TRBJ1-1|-|-|15
CATSDSITGGTEAFF
TGTGCCACCAGTGATTCAATCACAGGTGGTACTGAAGCTTTCTTT
>TRBV13|TRBJ2-1|-|TRBD2|19
CASSLETSGGATGRDEQFF
TGTGCCAGCAGCTTAGAGACTAGCGGGGGGGCAACGGGTCGGGATGAGCAGTTCTTC
>TRBV27|TRBJ2-2|-|-|15
CASSLRFPGAGELFF
TGTGCCAGCAGTTTGCGCTTCCCCGGTGCCGGGGAGCTGTTTTTT
>TRBV5-1|TRBJ1-1|-|-|13
CASSLLLNTEAFF
TGCGCCAGCAGCTTGTTGTTGAACACTGAAGCTTTCTTT
>TRBV2|TRBJ1-1|few|-|13
CAIKRLGATEAFF
TGTGCCATCAAACGGCTAGGGGCCACTGAAGCTTTCTTT
>TRBV10-3|TRBJ2-7|-|TRBD1|13
CAIRDRVRYEQYF
TGTGCCATCAGGGACAGGGTGCGGTACGAGCAGTACTTC
>TRBV6-5|TRBJ2-7|-|-|13
CASSFRDSYEQYF
TGTGCCAGCAGTTTCCGGGATTCCTACGAGCAGTACTTC
>TRBV2|TRBJ1-1|-|TRBD1|14
CASSVTGGLSEAFF
TGTGCCAGCAGTGTAACAGGGGGTTTGTCTGAAGCTTTCTTT
>TRBV29-1|TRBJ2-5|-|-|12
CSSSWGGETQYF
TGCAGCTCCTCTTGGGGGGGCGAGACCCAGTACTTC
>TRBV9|TRBJ2-7|once|-|14
CASSPEPGRDEQYF
TGTGCCAGCTCCCCGGAGCCCGGCCGGGACGAGCAGTACTTC
>TRBV18|TRBJ2-7|-|-|19
CASSPRAGTGTRSPYEQYF
TGTGCCAGCTCACCACGGGCAGGGACTGGGACCAGATCCCCCTACGAGCAGTACTTC
>TRBV4-3|TRBJ2-5|-|TRBD1|15
CASSHWTGQRETQYF
TGCGCCAGCAGCCACTGGACAGGGCAACGAGAGACCCAGTACTTC
>TRBV11-2|TRBJ1-3|-|-|12
CASSLGAETIYF
TGTGCCAGCAGCTTGGGGGCAGAAACCATATATTTT
>TRBV7-2|TRBJ2-5|-|TRBD2|13
CASRGTSLETQYF
TGTGCCAGCAGAGGGACTAGCTTAGAGACCCAGTACTTC
>TRBV11-3|TRBJ1-5|-|-|15
CASSLAPMVGQPQHF
TGTGCCAGCAGCTTAGCCCCAATGGTGGGACAGCCCCAGCATTTT
>TRBV2|TRBJ2-1|-|TRBD2|14
CASSYGLAGGQGFF
TGTGCCAGCAGCTACGGACTAGCGGGGGGGCAGGGGTTCTTC
>TRBV15|TRBJ1-5|-|-|14
CATSSRQDSQPQHF
TGTGCCACCAGCAGCAGACAGGATTCCCAGCCCCAGCATTTT
>TRBV6-1|TRBJ2-5|-|TRBD2|18
CASSDSLAGGAEAETQYF
TGTGCCAGCAGTGATAGTCTAGCGGGGGGCGCCGAGGCTGAGACCCAGTACTTC
>TRBV28|TRBJ2-7|-|-|16
CASSFHLVSLSYEQYF
TGTGCCAGCAGTTTCCATCTGGTTTCCCTCTCCTACGAGCAGTACTTC
>TRBV19|TRBJ1-1|-|-|12
CASSISGAEAFF
TGTGCCAGTAGTATATCGGGGGCTGAAGCTTTCTTT
>TRBV5-1|TRBJ2-5|-|TRBD2|16
CASSLITTSGGETQYF
TGCGCCAGCAGCTTGATCACGACTAGCGGGGGTGAGACCCAGTACTTC
>TRBV2|TRBJ1-5|-|-|14
CASRAGDGNQPQHF
TGTGCCAGCAGGGCAGGGGACGGGAATCAGCCCCAGCATTTT
>TRBV7-9|TRBJ1-1|once|-|17
CASSLKFSATGNTEAFF
TGTGCCAGCAGCTTAAAGTTCTCTGCAACTGGGAACACTGAAGCTTTCTTT
>TRBV15|TRBJ2-1|-|-|15
CATSGSGKFYNEQFF
TGTGCCACCAGCGGTAGCGGTAAGTTCTACAATGAGCAGTTCTTC
>TRBV14|TRBJ1-5|-|TRBD1|15
CASSQGQGESQPQHF
TGTGCCAGCAGCCAAGGACAGGGAGAGAGTCAGCCCCAGCATTTT
>TRBV7-6|TRBJ2-5|-|-|11
CASTDRETQYF
TGTGCCAGCACCGACCGCGAGACCCAGTACTTC
>TRBV3-1/TRBV3-2|TRBJ1-4|once|-|19
CASSQAPSRGGSISEKLFF
TGTGCCAGCAGCCAGGCACCTTCCCGGGGTGGGTCAATATCGGAAAAACTGTTTTTT
>TRBV2|TRBJ2-3|once|-|14
CASKLLPGADTQYF
TGTGCCAGCAAGCTGCTGCCAGGGGCAGATACGCAGTATTTT
>TRBV4-3|TRBJ2-2|-|-|14
CASSRSDQLGELFF
TGCGCCAGCAGCCGAAGTGATCAGTTAGGGGAGCTGTTTTTT
>TRBV5-8|TRBJ2-1|-|-|16
CASSAGRSADGGEQFF
TGTGCCAGCAGCGCCGGTAGGTCCGCGGACGGGGGTGAGCAGTTCTTC
>TRBV6-2/TRBV6-3|TRBJ1-1|-|-|13
CASSYFSQGEAFF
TGTGCCAGCAGTTACTTTTCCCAGGGTGAAGCTTTCTTT
>TRBV15|TRBJ1-5|-|TRBD1|15
CATSTTGYSNQPQHF
TGTGCCACCAGCACGACAGGGTATAGCAATCAGCCCCAGCATTTT
>TRBV6-5|TRBJ2-4|-|-|12
CASNPGTSIQYF
TGTGCCAGCAACCCCGGGACAAGCATTCAGTACTTC
>TRBV18|TRBJ1-1|-|TRBD1|13
CASSPLDRVGAFF
TGTGCCAGCTCACCACTGGACAGGGTGGGAGCTTTCTTT
>TRBV19|TRBJ1-2|-|-|12
CASTTGVYGYTF
TGTGCCAGTACGACAGGAGTCTATGGCTACACCTTC
>TRBV24-1|TRBJ2-1|once|TRBD2|15
CATSGDSGTYNEQFF
TGTGCCACCAGTGGGGATAGCGGGACATACAATGAGCAGTTCTTC
>TRBV6-2/TRBV6-3|TRBJ1-5|once|-|15
CASSYLDSSNQPQHF
TGTGCCAGCAGTTATCTAGACAGTAGCAATCAGCCCCAGCATTTT
>TRBV5-1|TRBJ2-3|-|-|15
CASSLQGPRTDTQYF
TGCGCCAGCAGCTTACAGGGACCCCGCACAGATACGCAGTATTTT
>TRBV5-5|TRBJ2-5|-|-|14
CASSLEPAGETQYF
TGTGCCAGCAGCTTGGAGCCAGCGGGAGAGACCCAGTACTTC
>TRBV27|TRBJ2-7|-|-|15
CASSLSVSGGPEQYF
TGTGCCAGCAGTTTATCGGTAAGCGGTGGCCCCGAGCAGTACTTC
>TRBV10-3|TRBJ2-2|-|TRBD1|13
CATGTGETGELFF
TGTGCCACCGGGACAGGGGAGACCGGGGAGCTGTTTTTT
>TRBV27|TRBJ2-5|-|TRBD2|14
CASSFLAGQETQYF
TGTGCCAGCAGCTTCCTAGCGGGGCAAGAGACCCAGTACTTC
>TRBV29-1|TRBJ1-2|-|-|14
CSVVGGEVDYGYTF
TGCAGCGTTGTCGGAGGGGAGGTAGACTATGGCTACACCTTC
>TRBV12-3/TRBV12-4|TRBJ1-2|-|-|12
CASSQLPSGYTF
TGTGCCAGCAGTCAGCTTCCGTCAGGCTACACCTTC
>TRBV7-9|TRBJ2-3|-|TRBD2|17
CASSWGVAGGSTDTQYF
TGTGCCAGCAGCTGGGGTGTAGCGGGGGGCAGCACAGATACGCAGTATTTT
>TRBV18|TRBJ2-7|-|TRBD1|14
CASSPGTGSYEQYF
TGTGCCAGCTCACCCGGGACAGGTTCCTACGAGCAGTACTTC
>TRBV28|TRBJ1-1|-|-|14
CASSFPGANTEAFF
TGTGCCAGCAGTTTTCCAGGGGCGAACACTGAAGCTTTCTTT
>TRBV7-9|TRBJ1-6|-|TRBD1|17
CASSSSPPGQYNSPLHF
TGTGCCAGCAGCTCTTCCCCCCCGGGACAGTATAATTCACCCCTCCACTTT
>TRBV3-1/TRBV3-2|TRBJ1-6|-|-|21
CASSQDLVGFGVSSLNSPLHF
TGTGCCAGCAGCCAAGATTTAGTCGGTTTTGGCGTCTCCTCACTCAATTCACCCCTCCACTTT
>TRBV7-9|TRBJ1-2|-|TRBD1|16
CASSLGVGQGGYGYTF
TGTGCCAGCAGCTTAGGTGTGGGACAGGGAGGCTATGGCTACACCTTC
>TRBV7-2|TRBJ2-6|-|-|15
CASSPQLTGANVLTF
TGTGCCAGCAGCCCACAGCTAACTGGGGCCAACGTCCTGACTTTC
>TRBV28|TRBJ2-7|-|TRBD1|14
CASRPGQTLREQYF
TGTGCCAGCAGGCCGGGACAGACTTTGAGGGAGCAGTACTTC
>TRBV27|TRBJ1-5|-|-|16
CASRSGGASSNQPQHF
TGTGCCAGCCGCTCGGGAGGGGCTTCTAGCAATCAGCCCCAGCATTTT
>TRBV2|TRBJ2-7|-|-|14
CASSDYASSYEQYF
TGTGCCAGCAGTGATTATGCGAGCTCCTACGAGCAGTACTTC
>TRBV3-1/TRBV3-2|TRBJ1-5|-|-|13
CASSQVGIGPQHF
TGTGCCAGCAGCCAAGTAGGCATAGGGCCCCAGCATTTT
>TRBV2|TRBJ2-7|-|-|11
CASRVGVEQYF
TGTGCCAGCAGGGTGGGAGTCGAGCAGTACTTC
>TRBV5-4|TRBJ1-6|-|-|13
CASREVINSPLHF
TGTGCCTCCAGGGAGGTCATAAATTCACCCCTCCACTTT